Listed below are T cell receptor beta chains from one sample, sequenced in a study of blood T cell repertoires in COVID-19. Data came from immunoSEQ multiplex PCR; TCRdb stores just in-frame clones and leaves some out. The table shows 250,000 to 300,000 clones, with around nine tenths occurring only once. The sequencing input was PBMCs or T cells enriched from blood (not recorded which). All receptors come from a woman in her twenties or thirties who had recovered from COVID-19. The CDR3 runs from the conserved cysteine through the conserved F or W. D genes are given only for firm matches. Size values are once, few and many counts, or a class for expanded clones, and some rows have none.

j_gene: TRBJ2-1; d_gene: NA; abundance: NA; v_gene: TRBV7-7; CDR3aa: CASSLVYRAQGNEQFF; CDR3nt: TGTGCTAGCAGCTTAGTGTACAGGGCCCAAGGCAATGAGCAGTTCTTC
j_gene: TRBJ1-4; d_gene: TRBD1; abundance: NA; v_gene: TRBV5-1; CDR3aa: CASSPGTGGGIEKLFF; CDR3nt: TGCGCCAGCAGCCCCGGGACAGGGGGCGGTATTGAAAAACTGTTTTTT
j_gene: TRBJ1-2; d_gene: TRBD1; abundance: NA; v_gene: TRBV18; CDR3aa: CASSQTGRYGYTF; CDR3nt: TGTGCCAGCTCCCAGACAGGGAGGTATGGCTACACCTTC
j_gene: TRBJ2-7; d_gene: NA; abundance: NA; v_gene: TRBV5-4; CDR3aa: CASSFPGEGYEQYF; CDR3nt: TGTGCCAGCAGCTTTCCGGGAGAGGGCTACGAGCAGTACTTC
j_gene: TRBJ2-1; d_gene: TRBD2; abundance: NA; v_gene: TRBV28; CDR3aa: CASMLPSGSNEQFF; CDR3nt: TGTGCCAGCATGTTACCTAGCGGGAGCAATGAGCAGTTCTTC
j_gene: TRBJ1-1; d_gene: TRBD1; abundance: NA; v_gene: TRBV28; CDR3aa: CASSLLPGQLNTEAFF; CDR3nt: TGTGCCAGCAGTTTACTTCCGGGACAGTTGAACACTGAAGCTTTCTTT
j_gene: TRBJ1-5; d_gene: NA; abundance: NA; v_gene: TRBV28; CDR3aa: CASRRGFIGRGNQPQHF; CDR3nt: TGTGCCAGCAGGAGGGGGTTTATAGGGCGGGGCAATCAGCCCCAGCATTTT
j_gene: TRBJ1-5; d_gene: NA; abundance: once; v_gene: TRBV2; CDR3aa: CASSEWLARGSNQPQHF; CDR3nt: TGTGCCAGCAGTGAGTGGTTAGCGCGGGGTAGCAATCAGCCCCAGCATTTT
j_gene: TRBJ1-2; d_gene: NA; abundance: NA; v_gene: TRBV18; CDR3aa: CASSPPRVQASSGYGYTF; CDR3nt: TGTGCCAGCTCACCACCGAGGGTGCAGGCCTCTTCGGGCTATGGCTACACCTTC
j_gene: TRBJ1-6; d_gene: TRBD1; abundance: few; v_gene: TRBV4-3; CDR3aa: CASSLLPGQGLSPLHF; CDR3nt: TGCGCCAGCAGCCTTTTACCGGGACAGGGTCTGTCACCCCTCCACTTT
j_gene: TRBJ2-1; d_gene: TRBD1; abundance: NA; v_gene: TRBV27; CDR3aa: CASSPDSGTGVLYEQFF; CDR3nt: TGTGCCAGCAGTCCCGACTCCGGGACAGGGGTACTGTACGAGCAGTTCTTC
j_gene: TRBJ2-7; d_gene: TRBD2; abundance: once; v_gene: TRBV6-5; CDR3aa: CASSRGTSGIWQYF; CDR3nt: TGTGCCAGCAGCCGCGGGACTAGCGGTATTTGGCAGTACTTC
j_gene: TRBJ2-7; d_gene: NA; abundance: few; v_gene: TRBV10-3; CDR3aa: CAIADITYEQYF; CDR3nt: TGTGCCATTGCGGACATCACCTACGAGCAGTACTTC
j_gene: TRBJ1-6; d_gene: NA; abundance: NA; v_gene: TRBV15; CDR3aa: CATSRVGAEIFHF; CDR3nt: TGTGCCACCAGCAGAGTCGGCGCGGAGATCTTCCACTTT
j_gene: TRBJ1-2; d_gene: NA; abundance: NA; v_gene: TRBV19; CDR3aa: CASSLGRGQDSYGYTF; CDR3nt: TGTGCCAGTAGCCTGGGGAGGGGACAAGACTCCTATGGCTACACCTTC
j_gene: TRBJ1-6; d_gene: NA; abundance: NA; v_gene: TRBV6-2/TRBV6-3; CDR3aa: CASIPSYSSSYNSPLHF; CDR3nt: TGTGCCAGCATCCCATCGTACAGCAGCTCCTATAATTCACCCCTCCACTTT
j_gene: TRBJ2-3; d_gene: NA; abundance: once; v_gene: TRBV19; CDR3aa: CARTRDTACTDTQYF; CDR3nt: TGTGCCAGAACTCGGGACACCGCCTGCACAGATACGCAGTATTTT
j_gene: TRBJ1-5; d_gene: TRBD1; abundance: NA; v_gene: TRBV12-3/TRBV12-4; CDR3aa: CASSQTGDQPQHF; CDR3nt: TGTGCCAGCAGTCAGACAGGGGATCAGCCCCAGCATTTT
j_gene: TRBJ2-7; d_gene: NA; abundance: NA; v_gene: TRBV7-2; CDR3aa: CASSLAPRKYYEQYF; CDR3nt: TGTGCCAGCAGCTTAGCGCCCAGGAAATATTACGAGCAGTACTTC
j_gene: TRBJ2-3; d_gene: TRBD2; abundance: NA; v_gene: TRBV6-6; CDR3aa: CASSPGLAGPGSTDTQYF; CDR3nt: TGTGCCAGCAGTCCGGGACTAGCGGGTCCGGGTAGCACAGATACGCAGTATTTT
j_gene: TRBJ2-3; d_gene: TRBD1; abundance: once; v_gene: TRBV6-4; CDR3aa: CASSSTGVDTQYF; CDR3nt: TGTGCCAGCAGTTCCACAGGGGTAGATACGCAGTATTTT
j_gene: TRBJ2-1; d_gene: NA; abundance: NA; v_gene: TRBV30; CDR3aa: CAWREGIGSYNEQFF; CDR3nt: TGTGCCTGGAGGGAGGGGATAGGCTCCTACAATGAGCAGTTCTTC
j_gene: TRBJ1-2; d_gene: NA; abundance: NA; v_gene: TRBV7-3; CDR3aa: CASSLSGGEGYTF; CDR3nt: TGTGCCAGCAGCTTATCTGGAGGGGAAGGCTACACCTTC
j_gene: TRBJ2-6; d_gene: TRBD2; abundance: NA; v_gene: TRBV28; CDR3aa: CASSIAGSPSGANVLTF; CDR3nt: TGTGCCAGCAGCATAGCGGGGAGTCCCTCTGGGGCCAACGTCCTGACTTTC
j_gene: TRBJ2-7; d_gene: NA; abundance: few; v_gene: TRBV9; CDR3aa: CASNPRGTIDNEQYF; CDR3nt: TGTGCCAGCAACCCCCGGGGAACCATTGATAACGAGCAGTACTTC
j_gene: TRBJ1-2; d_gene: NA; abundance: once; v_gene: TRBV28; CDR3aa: CASSPPGVGYTF; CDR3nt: TGTGCCAGCAGTCCCCCCGGGGTTGGCTACACCTTC